This T cell receptor (beta chain) was recorded in a study of cytomegalovirus exposure and HLA in healthy donors. Study-wide points: With later analysis, a missense DCLRE1C variant became linked to TCR beta V- and J-gene trimming.

V was clipped by 5 bases and J by 1 base; unmatched bases: 19. CDR1 is SGHRS and CDR2 is YFSETQ in the germline V gene. CDR3 length equals 19 residues. To note about this clone: Its antigen is as yet unknown.

The donors (healthy individuals) were bone marrow donors. PCR primers comprised 60 Vbeta and 13 Jbeta primers. TCRdb keeps only in-frame clones here, not all; method: immunoSEQ multiplex PCR. The top ten hold approximately 4% of the sample, which has approximately 140,000 clones, about four fifths seen once. The J gene is TRBJ2-3, the V gene TRBV5-1, with 7 bases matching TRBD2. The sequence derives from a middle-aged woman in good health and CMV-seronegative. The specimen was PBMCs. The CDR3 is CASRTRQGLSQRGTDTQYF. CDR3 nucleotide sequence: TGCGCCAGCAGAACTCGGCAGGGACTATCCCAGCGGGGCACAGATACGCAGTATTTT.